The source of this T cell receptor (beta chain) is a study of CD8+CD57+ T cells in acquired aplastic anemia (dated by TCRdb to the late 2010s). With respect to the entire study: On average, sorted CD4+ and CD8+ cells yielded 3.2 ug of extracted DNA, with a range of about 0.19 to 30 ug. Mean read counts for healthy donor samples were 8.5 million to 10.8 million for CD4+ cells and about 12 million for CD8+ cells.

CDR1 is given as SGHKS and CDR2 as YYEKEE, both from the germline V gene (reference sequence). The CDR3 starts with the cysteine, ends with the phenylalanine, and has 12 residues. The only DNA kept is the CDR3, 36 bases in frame from the first base. V is cut by 2 bases and J by 7 bases, and the space between the germline ends is 9 bases. In this study, sorted CD4+ and CD8+ T cells from the blood of healthy subjects and of severe aplastic anemia patients had their TCR repertoires deep-sequenced. Ficoll-Paque density gradient centrifugation was used to isolate peripheral blood mononuclear cells. CD4+ and CD8+ T cells were sorted by FACS or magnetic beads before DNA extraction. The paper as a whole reports these results and caveats: CD8+ Simpson's diversity did not differ significantly between patients and healthy controls (P=0.060). Some 30 CD8+ CDR3 sequences were found to be shared between patients and controls, but these sequences appeared to be highly expressed in patients and within the immunodominant clones of the patients.

This clonotype has at least ten counts. There is no known antigen for this receptor. No base quality values were provided; no much bigger clone lies one nucleotide off. Genomic DNA was used as template for profiling of TCR beta VDJ combinations and CDR3 sequences. An Illumina HiSeq 2000 was used for TCR repertoire sequencing. In the source study's methods: Repertoire assessment relied on Simpson's diversity index, CDR3 size and DJ length profiles, and TRBV/TRBJ rearrangement plots. The most abundant DNA sequence in the deep sequencing data was taken as the immunodominant clone. CDR3 amino acid sequences were checked for sharing across subjects and were also compared against the VDJdb database and published repertoires. TCRdb cleaned the public reads at Q25 with fastp, built clones with MiXCR and kept in-frame beta chains. Every entry covers one CDR3 protein and lists the most common genes and DNA from its rows. None of the V and J calls come from the authors' own analysis; TCRdb made them. The sample profile shows about 180,000 distinct CDR3 sequences; 35% to 50% of them were found once. Approximately 2.9% of the sample goes to the ten largest clones.

The TCR sequence derives from a human donor in good health. Sequencing was performed on sorted CD4+, CD8+, or CD8+CD57+ T cells (not recorded which) from PBMCs. The sequence joins TRBV5-5 to TRBJ1-2; no D gene can be assigned with confidence. In nucleotide form, the sequence is TGTGCCAGCAGCTTTCCGGGTAGTGGCTACACCTTC. This sequence encodes CASSFPGSGYTF.